These T cell receptor beta chains were read from a single sample in a study of shared clonotypes between healthy human individuals. Some clones are missing from TCRdb's copy, which holds only in-frame ones; the method was immunoSEQ multiplex PCR. Of around 2,000,000 clones listed, 90% to 95% are singletons. The sequencing input was naive CD4+ T cells sorted from blood. These receptors originate from a man younger than 35 in good health. Both conserved end residues are part of each CDR3. The D gene is left open where the match is weak. Size values are once, few and many counts, or a class for expanded clones, and some rows have none.

V	J	size	D	CDR3	DNA
TRBV5-4	TRBJ1-6	.	.	CASSFGRSYNSPLHF	TGTGCCAGCAGCTTCGGGAGGTCCTATAATTCACCCCTCCACTTT
TRBV9	TRBJ2-1	.	.	CASSVVGGAPNNEQFF	TGTGCCAGCAGCGTAGTGGGGGGTGCCCCCAACAATGAGCAGTTCTTC
TRBV30	TRBJ2-3	.	.	CAWSPGSTDTQYF	TGTGCCTGGTCTCCGGGGAGCACAGATACGCAGTATTTT
TRBV10-3	TRBJ1-2	.	TRBD1	CAISSTGVAYGYTF	TGTGCCATCAGCTCGACAGGGGTGGCCTATGGCTACACCTTC
TRBV2	TRBJ1-2	.	.	CASSSFQVGYTF	TGTGCCAGCAGCAGTTTCCAGGTTGGCTACACCTTC
TRBV7-2	TRBJ2-1	.	.	CASSAPGPQFF	TGTGCCAGCAGCGCACCAGGACCGCAGTTCTTC
TRBV9	TRBJ2-3	.	TRBD2	CASSAPGLEGTQYF	TGTGCCAGCAGCGCACCGGGACTAGAAGGTACGCAGTATTTT
TRBV6-6	TRBJ1-2	.	TRBD1	CASSYRTGDIGYTF	TGTGCCAGCAGCTACCGAACAGGGGATATAGGCTACACCTTC
TRBV6-1	TRBJ2-7	.	TRBD2	CASSEKGRGNEQYF	TGTGCCAGCAGTGAAAAGGGGCGGGGGAACGAGCAGTACTTC
TRBV11-2	TRBJ2-2	.	TRBD2	CASSLSSLAGGNTGELFF	TGTGCCAGCAGCTTAAGTAGTCTAGCGGGGGGTAACACCGGGGAGCTGTTTTTT
TRBV29-1	TRBJ2-3	.	TRBD2	CSVPALAGGGTDTQYF	TGCAGCGTTCCCGCGTTAGCGGGGGGAGGCACAGATACGCAGTATTTT
TRBV30	TRBJ1-2	.	TRBD1	CAWTMKGAAYGYTF	TGTGCCTGGACCATGAAGGGGGCGGCCTATGGCTACACCTTC
TRBV7-9	TRBJ2-5	.	TRBD2	CASSFAGVLETQYF	TGTGCCAGCAGCTTCGCGGGAGTCCTAGAGACCCAGTACTTC
TRBV21-1	TRBJ2-7	.	.	CASFTPGGSLTYEQYF	TGTGCCAGCTTTACCCCCGGAGGCAGCCTAACGTACGAGCAGTACTTC
TRBV6-1	TRBJ1-5	.	TRBD1	CASSGDRWGQPQHF	TGTGCCAGCAGCGGGGACAGGTGGGGTCAGCCCCAGCATTTT
TRBV7-2	TRBJ1-5	once	.	CASSLERDQPQHF	TGTGCCAGCAGCTTAGAGCGTGATCAGCCCCAGCATTTT
TRBV6-6	TRBJ2-7	.	TRBD1	CASRITGDYEQYF	TGTGCCAGCAGAATTACAGGGGACTACGAGCAGTACTTC
TRBV9	TRBJ2-1	.	.	CASSVDPGSSYNEQFF	TGTGCCAGCAGCGTCGACCCGGGAAGCTCCTACAATGAGCAGTTCTTC
TRBV7-7	TRBJ2-2	.	TRBD1	CASSLGQGGGELFF	TGTGCTAGCAGCTTAGGACAGGGAGGCGGGGAGCTGTTTTTT
TRBV19	TRBJ2-3	.	.	CASSIDPGASTDTQYF	TGTGCCAGTAGTATAGACCCAGGGGCATCCACAGATACGCAGTATTTT